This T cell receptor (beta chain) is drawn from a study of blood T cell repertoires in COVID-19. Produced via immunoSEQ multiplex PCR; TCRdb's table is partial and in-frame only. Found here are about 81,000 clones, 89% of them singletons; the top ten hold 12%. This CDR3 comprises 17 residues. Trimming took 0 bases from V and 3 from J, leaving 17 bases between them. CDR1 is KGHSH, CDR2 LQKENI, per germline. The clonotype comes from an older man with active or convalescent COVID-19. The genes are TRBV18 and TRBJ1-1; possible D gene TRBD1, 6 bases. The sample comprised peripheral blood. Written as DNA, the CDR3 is TGTGCCAGCTCACCACCGGGGGGGCCCCGGGGAGACACTGAAGCTTTCTTT. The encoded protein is CASSPPGGPRGDTEAFF.